Listed here are 32 T cell receptor beta chains from one sample, sequenced in a study of blood T cell repertoires in COVID-19. Sequenced by immunoSEQ multiplex PCR; TCRdb stores in-frame clones only, minus some. The sample holds a few hundred thousand clones; about 90% are singletons and the top ten take roughly 1%. The sample consisted of PBMCs or T cells enriched from blood (not recorded which). The receptors were gathered from a woman in her twenties or thirties who had recovered from COVID-19.

The gene calls are TRBV18 and TRBJ1-1, with D possibly matching TRBD1 (5 bases). In germline, CDR1 is KGHSH, CDR2 LQKENI. The CDR3 spans 17 residues. The V gene lost 6 bases and the J gene lost 3 bases, with 23 bases spanning the gap. In nucleotides, the CDR3 is TGTGCCAGCTCCCCGGGCCAACCGGGACTAAGGGACACTGAAGCTTTCTTT. Its protein product is CASSPGQPGLRDTEAFF. Based on the CDR3 plus reference TRBV18 and TRBJ1-1, the full variable domain is NAGVMQNPRHLVRRRGQEARLRCSPMKGHSHVYWYRQLPEEGLKFMVYLQKENIIDESGMPKERFSAEFPKEGPSILRIQQVVRGDSAAYFCASSPGQPGLRDTEAFFGQGTRLTVV.

This clone was recorded a few times. The chain has TRBV6-6 and TRBJ2-2, with TRBD1 matching over 7 bases. Germline values: CDR1 MNHNY, CDR2 SVGAGI (reference sequence). This CDR3 comprises 16 residues. V lost 4 bases and J lost 4; bases outside the gene matches: 9. CDR3 in amino acids: CASSFQTRTGTGELFF. The DNA for the CDR3 is TGTGCCAGCAGTTTTCAAACTCGGACAGGCACCGGGGAGCTGTTTTTT.

This clone is a singleton in its sample. V is TRBV10-3 and J is TRBJ2-7; D call uncertain. This CDR3 contains 13 residues. The V gene's germline CDR1 is ENHRY and CDR2 SYGVKD. Trimming removed 0 bases at V and 5 bases at J, with 8 bases between. The DNA for the CDR3 is TGTGCCATCAGTGAGTCGATGGGCCACGAGCAGTACTTC. Translation: CAISESMGHEQYF.

A single count supports this clone. The chain has TRBV7-6 and TRBJ2-5, with TRBD1 matching over 10 bases. The V gene end was trimmed by 4 bases and the J gene end by 2 bases; junction bases not matched to a gene: 10. The germline V gene has CDR1 SGHVS and CDR2 FNYEAQ. The CDR3 contains 17 residues. The CDR3 DNA reads as TGTGCCAGCAGCTCCCCGCGGACAGGGGGACATCAAGAGACCCAGTACTTC. Amino acids: CASSSPRTGGHQETQYF.

The chain carries TRBV5-6 and TRBJ2-3; 8 bases align to TRBD2. CDR3 length equals 16 residues. Germline assignment: CDR1 SGHDT and CDR2 YYEEEE. The trim removed 3 bases at V and 0 bases at J, leaving 6 bases unmatched. The CDR3 loop is CASSSPAGASTDTQYF. DNA for the CDR3: TGTGCCAGCAGCTCCCCAGCGGGGGCGAGCACAGATACGCAGTATTTT. The full variable domain, rest sourced from reference TRBV5-6 and TRBJ2-3, is DAGVTQSPTHLIKTRGQQVTLRCSPKSGHDTVSWYQQALGQGPQFIFQYYEEEERQRGNFPDRFSGHQFPNYSSELNVNALLLGDSALYLCASSSPAGASTDTQYFGPGTRLTVL.

The chain combines TRBV24-1 with TRBJ2-3; 10 nucleotides match TRBD2. The V gene end was trimmed by 2 bases and the J gene end by 2 bases; junction bases not matched to a gene: 12. Germline values: CDR1 KGHDR, CDR2 SFDVKD. The CDR3 is 19 residues long. The chain's CDR3 is CATSDSAPPTSGPTDTQYF. The DNA for the CDR3 is TGTGCCACCAGTGATTCAGCCCCGCCGACTAGCGGGCCCACAGATACGCAGTATTTT.

The DNA of the CDR3 is TGTGCCAGCAGCTCCTTGCGCTATGGCTACACCTTC. This sequence encodes CASSSLRYGYTF. The J gene is TRBJ1-2, the V gene TRBV28; D is ambiguous. V was trimmed by 6 bases and J by 4 bases, leaving 9 bases between them. Germline CDR1 reads MDHEN; CDR2 reads SYDVKM. The CDR3 has 12 residues.

The chain combines TRBV10-1 with TRBJ2-7, with a possible D match to TRBD1 (6 bases). This CDR3 is 15 amino acids long. Germline values: CDR1 WNHNN, CDR2 SYGVQD (reference sequence). The germline V and J ends were trimmed by 0 bases and 0 bases, with 9 bases remaining between them. CDR3 sequence: CASSESRDNSYEQYF. For the CDR3, the DNA is TGCGCCAGCAGTGAGTCGAGGGACAACTCCTACGAGCAGTACTTC.

The chain is built from TRBV19 and TRBJ1-5, with TRBD1 matching over 7 bases. Per the germline V gene, CDR1 is LNHDA and CDR2 is SQIVND (reference sequence). The CDR3 is 13 residues long. The J segment lost 5 bases and the V segment lost 4 bases, leaving 2 bases of the junction unmatched. The DNA for the CDR3 is TGTGCCAGTAGTAGCCAGGGGGATCAGCCCCAGCATTTT. It codes for CASSSQGDQPQHF.

The chain couples TRBV7-9 to TRBJ1-2, with D perhaps TRBD1 (5 bases). V dropped 3 bases and J dropped 8 bases, with 10 bases sitting between them. Germline V gene data show CDR1 as SEHNR and CDR2 as FQNEAQ (reference sequence). The CDR3 is 12 amino acids. CDR3 protein: CASSLGLGGYTF. CDR3 nucleotide sequence: TGTGCCAGCAGCTTGGGACTAGGAGGCTACACCTTC.

The chain joins TRBV5-6 to TRBJ2-3, with 10 bases that match TRBD2. CDR1 is SGHDT, CDR2 YYEEEE, per germline. V shed 5 bases, J shed 5 bases, and the junction held 5 bases outside the gene matches. The CDR3 runs 14 residues. The CDR3 is CASRFLAGEDTQYF. CDR3 in DNA: TGTGCCAGCAGGTTCCTAGCGGGGGAAGATACGCAGTATTTT.

The chain links TRBV15 to TRBJ2-1, with 10 positions matching TRBD1. The CDR3 is made up of 14 amino acids. Per germline, CDR1 LNHNV and CDR2 YYDKDF (reference sequence). J gave up 7 bases and V 5 bases, and 5 bases lay outside the gene matches. The CDR3 region is CATSGDRGRNEQFF. In DNA form, the CDR3 reads TGTGCCACCAGCGGGGACAGGGGTAGAAATGAGCAGTTCTTC.

The chain combines TRBV18 with TRBJ2-1, with D possibly matching TRBD2 (5 bases). V was trimmed by 3 bases and J by 3 bases, leaving 12 bases between them. The CDR3 has 15 amino acids. Germline assignment: CDR1 KGHSH and CDR2 LQKENI. CDR3 amino acids: CASSPQVGDYNEQFF. Written as DNA, the CDR3 is TGTGCCAGCTCACCGCAGGTCGGGGACTACAATGAGCAGTTCTTC.

The chain joins TRBV5-6 to TRBJ1-2, with TRBD1 identical over 7 bases. J gave up 7 bases and V 2 bases, and 5 bases lay outside the gene matches. Per the germline V gene, CDR1 is SGHDT and CDR2 is YYEEEE. The length of the CDR3 is 13 residues. The CDR3 loop reads CASSLSTGSGYTF. In DNA form, the CDR3 reads TGTGCCAGCAGCTTATCGACAGGGAGTGGCTACACCTTC.

The chain recombines TRBV14 with TRBJ2-1; possibly TRBD2 for D (6 bases). The CDR3 covers 16 residues. CDR1 is SGHDN, CDR2 FVKESK, per germline. V lost 5 bases, J lost 0 bases, and 14 bases lay in between. Here the CDR3 DNA reads TGTGCCAGCAGCTCTTTAGCGGCGAGCTCCTACAATGAGCAGTTCTTC. This sequence encodes CASSSLAASSYNEQFF.

V gene TRBV18 combines with J gene TRBJ1-3, with a tentative D call TRBD1 (6 bases). Trimming left V 6 bases short and J 3 bases short, with 15 bases between. The CDR3 covers 15 residues. Germline loops: CDR1 KGHSH, CDR2 LQKENI. CDR3 residues: CASSLVARGGNTIYF. DNA of the CDR3: TGTGCCAGCTCCCTCGTTGCCAGGGGTGGAAACACCATATATTTT.

This rearrangement joins TRBV28 to TRBJ1-2; D is undetermined. The V and J ends lost 6 bases and 4 bases respectively, with 6 bases between them. Germline CDR1 reads MDHEN; CDR2 reads SYDVKM. The CDR3 totals 11 residues. CDR3 sequence reads: CASSPGYGYTF. DNA of the CDR3: TGTGCCAGCAGCCCGGGCTATGGCTACACCTTC.

V usage is TRBV30 and J usage is TRBJ2-4; 9 bases match TRBD2. Germline CDR1 is GTSNPN and CDR2 is SVGIG (reference sequence). Germline trimming cut 5 bases from V and 1 base from J; bases unmatched to any gene: 3. The CDR3 contains 14 residues. The CDR3 loop reads CAWAGGQAKNIQYF. As DNA, the CDR3 is TGTGCCTGGGCGGGGGGGCAGGCCAAAAACATTCAGTACTTC.

The chain carries TRBV20-1 and TRBJ2-5; D call uncertain. Between the trimmed V and J ends, which lost 3 bases and 2 bases, there was a span of 10 bases. Looked up from germline, CDR1 is DFQATT and CDR2 is SNEGSKA (reference sequence). This CDR3 is built from 13 residues. The CDR3 DNA sequence: TGCAGTGCTAGTACGGCGCGGCAAGAGACCCAGTACTTC. This translates into CSASTARQETQYF.

The CDR3 protein is CASSPSGNTEAFF. CDR3 DNA: TGTGCCAGCAGCCCTAGCGGGAACACTGAAGCTTTCTTT. The V gene is TRBV3-1 (or the pseudogene TRBV3-2), the J gene TRBJ1-1; D is undetermined. With 4 bases removed from V and 1 base from J, the gap between germline ends came to 7 bases. Germline loops: CDR1 LGHDT, CDR2 YNNKEL (reference sequence). The CDR3 is 13 residues long.

The chain links TRBV2 to TRBJ2-1; 7 bases are a match to TRBD2. Unmatched junction bases numbered 8, after V lost 3 bases and J lost 9 bases. The CDR3 is made up of 14 amino acids. Germline CDR1 and CDR2: SNHLY and FYNNEI. The CDR3 spells CASSEAIAGGEQFF. The CDR3 DNA reads TGTGCCAGCAGTGAGGCCATAGCGGGTGGTGAGCAGTTCTTC.

V is TRBV19 and J is TRBJ1-2; 7 bases agree with TRBD1. CDR1 and CDR2 (germline): LNHDA, SQIVND (reference sequence). V was pared by 3 bases and J by 5 bases, with 6 bases of the junction left unmatched. CDR3 size: 14 residues. CDR3 nucleotides: TGTGCCAGTAGTATGACAGGGTTGCATTATGGCTACACCTTC. Residues: CASSMTGLHYGYTF.

The V gene is TRBV10-1, the J gene TRBJ2-1; D gene unclear. Trimming took 0 bases from V and 4 from J, leaving 7 bases between them. Per germline, CDR1 WNHNN and CDR2 SYGVQD (reference sequence). The CDR3 spans 14 residues. CDR3 in amino acids: CASSESHRYNEQFF. CDR3 sequence (DNA): TGCGCCAGCAGTGAGTCCCACAGATACAATGAGCAGTTCTTC.

This CDR3 is CSVEAGGTNTGELFF. The CDR3 nucleotides are TGCAGCGTTGAAGCAGGGGGGACGAACACCGGGGAGCTGTTTTTT. The rearrangement links TRBV29-1 to TRBJ2-2; weak D call: TRBD1 (7 bases). Per germline, CDR1 SQVTM and CDR2 ANQGSEA. The CDR3 runs to 15 residues. The V end lost 1 base, the J end lost 0 bases, and 9 bases lay between the germline ends.

The chain recombines TRBV29-1 with TRBJ2-7; a possible D gene is TRBD2 (7 bases). The V and J ends lost 7 bases and 7 bases respectively, with 20 bases between them. This CDR3 contains 13 residues. The germline V gene has CDR1 SQVTM and CDR2 ANQGSEA. In DNA form, the CDR3 reads TGCAGCGCCAAGACGGGGGGCCTTGGGGAGCAGTACTTC. It specifies CSAKTGGLGEQYF.

The gene calls are TRBV6-5 and TRBJ2-3; 11 positions agree with TRBD2. Germline trimming cut 10 bases from V and 0 bases from J; bases unmatched to any gene: 6. CDR1 is MNHEY and CDR2 is SVGAGI in the germline V gene. The CDR3 has 15 residues. The CDR3 nucleotides read TGTGCCACCAAGACTAGCGGGATAAGCACAGATACGCAGTATTTT. Its protein product is CATKTSGISTDTQYF.

This chain links TRBV20-1 with TRBJ2-7; D may be TRBD1 (5 bases). V shed 3 bases and J shed 3 bases, with 12 bases lying between them. Germline CDR1 is DFQATT and CDR2 is SNEGSKA (reference sequence). The CDR3 runs 13 residues. CDR3: CSASGMTVYEQYF. The CDR3 DNA follows: TGCAGTGCTAGTGGGATGACAGTCTACGAGCAGTACTTC.

The chain combines TRBV7-6 with TRBJ1-5; D is possibly TRBD1 (5 bases). Between the trimmed V and J ends, which lost 5 bases and 0 bases, there was a span of 11 bases. CDR1 SGHVS and CDR2 FNYEAQ come from the germline V gene. There are 15 residues in the CDR3. The CDR3 region has the DNA TGTGCCAGCAGCCTAGACAGCTATAGCAATCAGCCCCAGCATTTT. Amino acids: CASSLDSYSNQPQHF.

This chain joins TRBV4-1 and TRBJ2-7, with 8 bases identical to TRBD1. CDR1 is MGHRA and CDR2 is YSYEKL in the germline V gene. V trimming: 2 bases; J trimming: 3 bases; junction bases outside the gene matches: 9. CDR3 size: 16 residues. The CDR3 spells CASSQSHSGGVYEQYF. Written as DNA, the CDR3 is TGCGCCAGCAGCCAATCACACTCAGGGGGCGTCTACGAGCAGTACTTC.

This clone has only one observation. The chain is built from TRBV27 and TRBJ1-2, with 12 bases lining up with TRBD1. V shed 3 bases and J 4 bases; nucleotides not matched to a gene: 12. This CDR3 has 18 residues. Germline V gene sequence: CDR1 MNHEY, CDR2 SMNVEV (reference sequence). CDR3 region: CASSFFPGTGGSGYGYTF. The CDR3 DNA reads TGTGCCAGCAGTTTCTTCCCCGGGACAGGGGGCTCTGGCTATGGCTACACCTTC.

This rearrangement joins TRBV2 to TRBJ2-2, with TRBD1 matching over 7 bases. Losses at the gene ends were 10 bases for V and 0 bases for J; bases not matched to a gene: 8. Germline V lookup: CDR1 SNHLY, CDR2 FYNNEI. This CDR3 region has 15 residues. The CDR3: CATQGGRANTGELFF. The CDR3 coding sequence is TGTGCCACCCAAGGGGGCAGAGCGAACACCGGGGAGCTGTTTTTT.

The rearrangement links TRBV7-2 to TRBJ1-5; the match to TRBD1 covers 10 bases. Germline lookup yields CDR1 SGHTA and CDR2 FQGNSA. After removal of 3 bases from V and 6 bases from J, the junction contained 5 bases not matched to a gene. The CDR3 covers 15 residues. Written as DNA, the CDR3 is TGTGCCAGCAGCTTCGACAGGGGGCTAGGTCAGCCCCAGCATTTT. Translated, it gives CASSFDRGLGQPQHF.